This T cell receptor (beta chain) was recorded in a study of radiotherapy plus CTLA-4 blockade in lung cancer. Across the whole study: The study recorded objective responses in about 20% of patients and disease control in 31%.

Per germline, CDR1 MGHDK and CDR2 SYGVNS. The CDR3 spans 14 residues. The junction had 8 bases not matched to a gene; V was cut back by 5 bases and J by 5 bases. Points from the study as a whole: Early clone dynamics of blood T cells, plus interferon-beta, reportedly predicted response best. TCR clones from tumors expanded in blood after radiotherapy plus ipilimumab.

In the case of this clone: Its matching antigen is unknown.

Measured with immunoSEQ multiplex PCR; TCRdb has only the in-frame clones, and not every one. Here the sample spans 30,000 to 35,000 clones, almost 80% being singletons. Patients had chemo-refractory metastatic non-small-cell lung cancer and received focal radiation plus CTLA-4 blockade that used ipilimumab. The chain uses TRBV25-1 and TRBJ2-5; 7 nucleotides align to TRBD1. The receptor was derived from a human donor with non-small cell lung cancer who had stable disease on radiotherapy plus ipilimumab. The material sequenced was peripheral blood, taken from a patient treated with radiotherapy plus ipilimumab. This CDR3 is CASSTTTGIETQYF. In DNA, the CDR3 is TGTGCCAGCAGTACGACGACAGGGATTGAGACCCAGTACTTC.